This T cell receptor (beta chain) was recovered during a study of cytomegalovirus exposure and HLA in healthy donors. Germline V gene lookup returns CDR1 PRHDT and CDR2 FYEKMQ (reference sequence). The CDR3 runs to 15 residues. The ends lost 4 bases at V and 6 bases at J; junction bases unmatched: 6. Assay: immunoSEQ multiplex PCR; the TCRdb copy retains only in-frame clones and omits some. The sample consists of tens of thousands of clones, around 85% of them appearing once. Notes on this clone: Its specificity is not known.

Overall study results and limits: High specificity and sensitivity for cytomegalovirus status were reported for the classifier. Rarity marked most TCR sequences, yet some public TCRs occurred in many donors.

This chain uses TRBV13 with TRBJ1-2; TRBD1 agrees at 12 bases. The sample comprised PBMCs. This sequence was found in a man aged 25-45 years in good health and CMV-seronegative. The CDR3 sequence is CASSSPGQGANGYTF. The CDR3 nucleotides are TGTGCCAGCAGCTCACCGGGACAGGGGGCGAATGGCTACACCTTC.